These 14 T cell receptor beta chains originate from one sample sequenced in a study of blood T cells in healthy people across ages. Combining a sample-barcoded 5' primer with a J-beta primer mix, a second PCR ran for roughly 7 to 11 cycles. TCRdb re-analysed the 5' RACE reads in MiXCR, keeping a single row per CDR3 protein. The data show roughly 1,800,000 distinct CDR3 sequences, about 50% seen once. The sequencing input was blood. Source of these receptors: a woman aged 35 to 49 in good health.

This chain links TRBV15 with TRBJ2-1; the D gene is possibly TRBD2 (5 bases). The length of the CDR3 is 14 residues. The V gene lost 4 bases and the J gene lost 7 bases, with 14 bases spanning the gap. Germline loops: CDR1 LNHNV, CDR2 YYDKDF (reference sequence). The CDR3 here is CATSTRRGWNEQFF. The CDR3, as DNA: TGTGCCACCAGCACCAGACGGGGTTGGAATGAGCAGTTCTTC.

The V gene is TRBV25-1, the J gene TRBJ2-4; 8 bases map to TRBD1. The end of the DNA aligns better with TRBJ2-5, so the J call may be wrong. CDR3 length: 15 residues. Germline V CDR1 and CDR2: MGHDK, SYGVNS. The CDR3: CASNSWTGREETQYF. DNA of the CDR3: TGTGCCAGTAATTCCTGGACAGGGAGAGAAGAGACCCAGTACTTC.

The gene calls are TRBV6-5 and TRBJ1-2, with 11 bases that match TRBD1. Per the germline V gene, CDR1 is MNHEY and CDR2 is SVGAGI. The CDR3 length is 14 residues. V lost 6 bases and J lost 7; bases outside the gene matches: 7. This CDR3 is CASRVGTGGSGYTF. The CDR3 DNA follows: TGTGCCAGCAGAGTTGGGACAGGGGGTAGTGGCTACACCTTC.

This clonotype was found a few times. The chain links TRBV27 to TRBJ2-4; TRBD2 matches at 9 bases. Near its end, the DNA agrees better with TRBJ2-7, so the J call may be wrong. The CDR3 sequence is 15 residues long. Germline V gives CDR1 MNHEY, CDR2 SMNVEV (reference sequence). The CDR3 is CASRMSAGGQNEQYF. The CDR3 DNA reads as TGTGCCAGCAGAATGTCAGCGGGGGGTCAGAACGAGCAGTACTTC.

This clonotype was detected a few times. The chain recombines TRBV27 with TRBJ2-3, with 7 positions matching TRBD1. This CDR3 region has 14 residues. CDR1 is MNHEY and CDR2 is SMNVEV in the germline V gene (reference sequence). The junction had 6 bases not matched to a gene; V was cut back by 2 bases and J by 7 bases. CDR3 DNA sequence: TGTGCCAGCAGTTTAAAGGGGGCGACATATACGCAGTATTTT. It is translated as CASSLKGATYTQYF.

This chain links TRBV18 with TRBJ2-1, with TRBD2 matching over 7 bases. This CDR3 has 14 amino acids. Trimming at V came to 10 bases and at J to 3 bases, leaving 9 bases not matched to a gene. Germline values: CDR1 KGHSH, CDR2 LQKENI. The CDR3 is CATEGGSLYNEQFF. DNA for the CDR3: TGTGCCACCGAGGGAGGGAGCCTCTACAATGAGCAGTTCTTC.

This clonotype was seen more than once but under ten times. The V gene is TRBV6-2 or TRBV6-3, the J gene TRBJ2-1; no clear D gene. Germline assignment: CDR1 MNHEY and CDR2 SVGEGT. Trimming cost V 6 bases and J 0 bases, with 3 bases left between them. This CDR3 contains 12 residues. CDR3 sequence (DNA): TGTGCCAGCAGGATCTCCTACAATGAGCAGTTCTTC. Amino acid sequence: CASRISYNEQFF.

This clonotype was detected only a few times. The V gene is TRBV7-2, the J gene TRBJ2-1; 9 bases match TRBD1. The junction had 9 bases not matched to a gene; V was cut back by 6 bases and J by 6 bases. The germline gives CDR1 SGHTA, CDR2 FQGNSA. CDR3 length equals 15 residues. The CDR3 here is CASRTGTGNANEQFF. The CDR3 DNA reads TGTGCCAGCAGAACCGGGACAGGGAACGCCAATGAGCAGTTCTTC.

This clonotype was observed many times. The V gene is TRBV4-3, the J gene TRBJ1-2; tentative D call: TRBD1 (6 bases). From germline, CDR1 is LGHNA and CDR2 YSLEER. The ends were cut back, 4 bases at V and 0 bases at J, with 18 bases in the middle. The CDR3 runs 17 residues. CDR3 DNA: TGCGCCAGCAGCCGTGGGCCCGGGACACCAACTAACTATGGCTACACCTTC. It is translated as CASSRGPGTPTNYGYTF.

V gene TRBV28 combines with J gene TRBJ1-2; 9 bases fit TRBD1. The ends lost 5 bases at V and 5 bases at J; junction bases unmatched: 9. The CDR3 is 15 amino acids. From germline, CDR1 is MDHEN and CDR2 SYDVKM. The CDR3, as DNA: TGTGCCAGCAGTCTCGACAGGGGGAAATATTATGGCTACACCTTC. This translates into CASSLDRGKYYGYTF.

The V and J genes are TRBV4-3 and TRBJ2-1; tentative D call: TRBD1 (6 bases). Trimming removed 0 bases at V and 0 bases at J, with 9 bases between. The CDR3 length is 16 residues. Germline V gene sequence: CDR1 LGHNA, CDR2 YSLEER. DNA of the CDR3: TGCGCCAGCAGCCAAGATCAGGGGCCCTCCTACAATGAGCAGTTCTTC. Translating it yields CASSQDQGPSYNEQFF.

The count of this clonotype is one. The V call is TRBV5-5, the J call TRBJ1-6; no clear D. The CDR3 sequence is 17 residues long. The V gene lost 2 bases and the J gene lost 7 bases, with 19 bases spanning the gap. The germline V gene has CDR1 SGHKS and CDR2 YYEKEE (reference sequence). CDR3 DNA sequence: TGTGCCAGCAGCTTACAAGACGGCGCTCAATACAATTCACCCCTCCACTTT. Its translation: CASSLQDGAQYNSPLHF. Variable domain in full (rest from reference TRBV5-5 and TRBJ1-6): DAGVTQSPTHLIKTRGQQVTLRCSPISGHKSVSWYQQVLGQGPQFIFQYYEKEERGRGNFPDRFSARQFPNYSSELNVNALLLGDSALYLCASSLQDGAQYNSPLHFGNGTRLTVT.

The chain links TRBV18 to TRBJ1-1; TRBD1 might be the D (5 bases). Germline loops: CDR1 KGHSH, CDR2 LQKENI. CDR3 length: 15 residues. The V end lost 3 bases, the J end lost 3 bases, and 14 bases lay between the germline ends. CDR3: CASSPGTGTDTEAFF. CDR3 bases: TGTGCCAGCTCACCGGGGACGGGAACGGACACTGAAGCTTTCTTT. Drawing the rest from reference TRBV18 and TRBJ1-1, the complete variable domain is NAGVMQNPRHLVRRRGQEARLRCSPMKGHSHVYWYRQLPEEGLKFMVYLQKENIIDESGMPKERFSAEFPKEGPSILRIQQVVRGDSAAYFCASSPGTGTDTEAFFGQGTRLTVV.

This chain connects TRBV4-3 to TRBJ1-2; D might be TRBD1 (5 bases). Germline loops: CDR1 LGHNA, CDR2 YSLEER. There are 16 residues in the CDR3. The V end lost 1 base, the J end lost 2 bases, and 14 bases lay between the germline ends. This CDR3 is CASSQAFLGGNYGYTF. The CDR3 DNA sequence: TGCGCCAGCAGCCAAGCCTTCCTTGGGGGGAACTATGGCTACACCTTC.